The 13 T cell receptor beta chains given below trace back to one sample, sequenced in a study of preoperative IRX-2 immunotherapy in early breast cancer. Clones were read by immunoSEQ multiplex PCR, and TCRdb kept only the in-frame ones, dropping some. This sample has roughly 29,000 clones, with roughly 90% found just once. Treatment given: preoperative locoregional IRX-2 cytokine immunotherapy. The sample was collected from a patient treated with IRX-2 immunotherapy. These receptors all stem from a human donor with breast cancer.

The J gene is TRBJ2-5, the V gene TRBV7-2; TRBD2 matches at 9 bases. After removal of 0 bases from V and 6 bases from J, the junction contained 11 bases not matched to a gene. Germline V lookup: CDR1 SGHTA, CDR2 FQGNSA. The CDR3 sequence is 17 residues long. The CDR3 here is CASSLASGGPGRQTQYF. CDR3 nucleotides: TGTGCCAGCAGCTTAGCTAGCGGGGGCCCAGGGAGACAGACCCAGTACTTC.

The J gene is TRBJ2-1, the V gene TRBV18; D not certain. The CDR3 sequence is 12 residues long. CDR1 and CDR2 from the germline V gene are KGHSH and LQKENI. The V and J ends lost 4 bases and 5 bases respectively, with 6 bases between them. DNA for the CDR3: TGTGCCAGCTCACGATTAAACAATGAGCAGTTCTTC. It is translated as CASSRLNNEQFF. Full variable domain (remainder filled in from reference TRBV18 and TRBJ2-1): NAGVMQNPRHLVRRRGQEARLRCSPMKGHSHVYWYRQLPEEGLKFMVYLQKENIIDESGMPKERFSAEFPKEGPSILRIQQVVRGDSAAYFCASSRLNNEQFFGPGTRLTVL.

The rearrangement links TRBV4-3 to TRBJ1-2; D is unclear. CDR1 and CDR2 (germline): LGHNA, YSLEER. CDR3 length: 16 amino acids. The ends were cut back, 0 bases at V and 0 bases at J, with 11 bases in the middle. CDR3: CASSQDFGDTNYGYTF. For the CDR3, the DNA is TGCGCCAGCAGCCAAGATTTCGGCGACACTAACTATGGCTACACCTTC.

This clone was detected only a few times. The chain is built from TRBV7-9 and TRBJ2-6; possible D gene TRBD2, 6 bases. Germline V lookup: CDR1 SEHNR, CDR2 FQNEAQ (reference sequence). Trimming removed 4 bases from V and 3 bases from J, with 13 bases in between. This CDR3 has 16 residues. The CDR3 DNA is TGTGCCAGCAGCTCTCAGGGAGGAATTGGGGCCAACGTCCTGACTTTC. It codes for CASSSQGGIGANVLTF.

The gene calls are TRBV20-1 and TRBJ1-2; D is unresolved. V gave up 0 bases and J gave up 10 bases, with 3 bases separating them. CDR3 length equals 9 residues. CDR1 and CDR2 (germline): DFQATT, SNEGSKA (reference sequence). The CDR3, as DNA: TGCAGTGCTAGAGAGGCCTACACCTTC. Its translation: CSAREAYTF.

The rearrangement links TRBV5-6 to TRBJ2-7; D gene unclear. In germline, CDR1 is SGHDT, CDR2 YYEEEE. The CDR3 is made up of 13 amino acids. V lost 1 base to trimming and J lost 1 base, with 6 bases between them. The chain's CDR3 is CASSLTASYEQYF. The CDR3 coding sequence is TGTGCCAGCAGCTTGACAGCGTCCTACGAGCAGTACTTC.

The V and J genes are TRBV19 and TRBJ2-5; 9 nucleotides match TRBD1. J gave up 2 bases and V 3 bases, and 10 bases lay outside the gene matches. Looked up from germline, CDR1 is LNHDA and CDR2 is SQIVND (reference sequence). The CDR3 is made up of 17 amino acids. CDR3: CASSIRTGANFQETQYF. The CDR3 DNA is TGTGCCAGTAGTATCCGGACAGGGGCCAATTTTCAAGAGACCCAGTACTTC. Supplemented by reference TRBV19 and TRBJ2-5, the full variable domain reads DGGITQSPKYLFRKEGQNVTLSCEQNLNHDAMYWYRQDPGQGLRLIYYSQIVNDFQKGDIAEGYSVSREKKESFPLTVTSAQKNPTAFYLCASSIRTGANFQETQYFGPGTRLLVL.

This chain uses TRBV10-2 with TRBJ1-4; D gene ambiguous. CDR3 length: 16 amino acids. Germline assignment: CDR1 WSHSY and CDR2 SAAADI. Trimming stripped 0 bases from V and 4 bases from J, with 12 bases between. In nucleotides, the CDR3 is TGCGCCAGCAGTGAGTCGATCAGGAGTTTTAATGAAAAACTGTTTTTT. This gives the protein CASSESIRSFNEKLFF.

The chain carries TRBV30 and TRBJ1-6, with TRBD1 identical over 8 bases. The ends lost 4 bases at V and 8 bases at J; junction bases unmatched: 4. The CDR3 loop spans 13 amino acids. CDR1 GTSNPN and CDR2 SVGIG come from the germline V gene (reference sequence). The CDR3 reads CAWNDRGDSPLHF. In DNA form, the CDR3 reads TGTGCCTGGAACGACAGGGGTGATTCACCCCTCCACTTT. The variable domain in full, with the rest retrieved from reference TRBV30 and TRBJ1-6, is SQTIHQWPATLVQPVGSPLSLECTVEGTSNPNLYWYRQAAGRGLQLLFYSVGIGQISSEVPQNLSASRPQDRQFILSSKKLLLSDSGFYLCAWNDRGDSPLHFGNGTRLTVT.

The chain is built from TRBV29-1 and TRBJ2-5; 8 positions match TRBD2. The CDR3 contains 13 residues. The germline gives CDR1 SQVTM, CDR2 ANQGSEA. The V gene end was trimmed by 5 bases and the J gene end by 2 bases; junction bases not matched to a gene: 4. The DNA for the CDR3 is TGCAGCGTTAGCGGGGGTAATCAAGAGACCCAGTACTTC. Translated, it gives CSVSGGNQETQYF. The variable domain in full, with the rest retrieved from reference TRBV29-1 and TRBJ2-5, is SAVISQKPSRDICQRGTSLTIQCQVDSQVTMMFWYRQQPGQSLTLIATANQGSEATYESGFVIDKFPISRPNLTFSTLTVSNMSPEDSSIYLCSVSGGNQETQYFGPGTRLLVL.

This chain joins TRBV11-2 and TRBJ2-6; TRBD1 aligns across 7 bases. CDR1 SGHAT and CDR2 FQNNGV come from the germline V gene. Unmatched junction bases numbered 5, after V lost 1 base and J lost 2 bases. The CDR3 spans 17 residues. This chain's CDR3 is CASSLAYRGAGANVLTF. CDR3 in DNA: TGTGCCAGCAGCTTAGCCTACAGGGGAGCTGGGGCCAACGTCCTGACTTTC.

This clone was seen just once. CDR3 coding DNA: TGCGCCAGCAGCCAAGTTTCGGACGGCTCCTACGAGCAGTACTTC. Its translation is CASSQVSDGSYEQYF. V gene TRBV4-1 combines with J gene TRBJ2-7; D call uncertain. Germline values: CDR1 MGHRA, CDR2 YSYEKL. The ends were cut back, 1 base at V and 0 bases at J, with 10 bases in the middle. The CDR3 loop spans 15 amino acids.

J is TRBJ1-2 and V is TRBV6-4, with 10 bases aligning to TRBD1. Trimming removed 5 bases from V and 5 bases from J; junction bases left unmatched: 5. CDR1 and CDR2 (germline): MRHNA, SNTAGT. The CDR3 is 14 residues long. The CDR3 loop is CASSSWTGGYGYTF. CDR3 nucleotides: TGTGCCAGCAGTTCATGGACAGGGGGGTATGGCTACACCTTC.